This TCR beta chain came from a study of blood T cell repertoires in COVID-19. Study-wide background: T cells, B-cell-depleted T cells, or PBMCs provided the cDNA or gDNA that served as material.

Per the authors' pipeline: The authors estimated nucleated cell counts from reference gene primer amplification. The table came from immunoSEQ multiplex PCR; TCRdb's copy has only in-frame clones and leaves some out. V, J and clone size derive from that table, while D and trimming were established from the DNA sequence. The profile covers 180,000 or so clones, with approximately 86% appearing a single time and 2.5% to 3% taken by the ten largest. The CDR3 spans 16 residues. Looked up from germline, CDR1 is KGHSH and CDR2 is LQKENI. V dropped 0 bases and J dropped 2 bases, with 13 bases sitting between them.

The sample taken for sequencing was peripheral blood. The chain combines TRBV18 with TRBJ1-2, with D perhaps TRBD1 (6 bases). The TCR sequence derives from a woman aged 30 to 39 with active or convalescent COVID-19. The CDR3 sequence: CASSPPNPRGNYGYTF. The CDR3, as DNA: TGTGCCAGCTCACCACCAAATCCCAGGGGCAACTATGGCTACACCTTC.